This section outlines one TCR beta chain sequence together with its context. The target of this receptor is not known. No much larger clone is present one base from it, and per-base qualities are unavailable. Taken from cysteine to phenylalanine, the CDR3 has 15 residues. Here the CDR3 DNA is all that survives: 45 bases in frame from base 1. At the junction V is shortened by 0 bases and J by 4 bases, with 9 bases in between. CDR1 and CDR2 (ENHRY, SYGVKD) derive from the germline V gene. The data stem from a study of cytomegalovirus exposure and HLA in healthy donors (dated by TCRdb to about 2017). Study-level background: According to a later analysis, one platform produced both the 100 to 150 validation repertoires and the roughly 650 repertoires of the first cohort. The study was designed to test whether signatures of past pathogen exposure could be identified by cataloging public T cell receptors. A separate validation cohort of approximately 120 different subjects was used in addition to the 666-subject first cohort. The study combined high-throughput TCR immunosequencing, statistical association of individual TCRs with disease status, and machine learning to predict cytomegalovirus infection status.

Results and caveats for the whole study, not just this receptor: All 120 or so repertoires were used to score co-occurrence in the validation cohort in a later analysis, because that analysis had no HLA typing for the cohort. In the study, some 160 TCR beta chains were listed as associated with cytomegalovirus. The classifier was reported to diagnose cytomegalovirus status with high specificity and sensitivity in both the original cohort and the validation cohort. A few of the identified cytomegalovirus-associated TCR beta chains were confirmed in vitro to be specific for cytomegalovirus antigens. It was suggested by the authors that the approach could potentially be generalized to other disease states and immunological phenotypes. Most TCR sequences were observed very rarely across donors, whereas some public TCRs were present in many individuals. Subsequent analysis determined that TCRs grouped into clusters in the first cohort also showed a tendency toward co-occurrence across the 120 or so validation repertoires, and 94% of cluster scores exceeded 0.

Preparation of the library involved the immunoSEQ multiplex PCR assay. The original methods were these. A statistical classification framework was developed to diagnose cytomegalovirus status using the catalog of TCR beta chain sequences. Sourced from immuneACCESS, this table was stored by TCRdb with only in-frame sequences that have V and J called. A share of the clones is absent; for the studies checked, an unresolved V gene accounts for under half, and the remainder has no known explanation. V and J calls and clone size follow that table, whereas D and trimming were derived from the DNA. The sample has over 100,000 clones on record, about 88% of them singletons. Of the sample, roughly 1.2% is held by the ten largest clones. Donors formed part of the validation cohort, which comprised some 120 subjects and was distinct from the first cohort of 550 to 850 subjects.

The material sequenced was PBMCs. The rearranged chain carries TRBV10-3 and TRBJ1-4; the D gene is unclear. The TCR originated in a woman between 18 and 29 years old in good health and CMV-seronegative. The nucleotide sequence reads TGTGCCATCAGTGAGTCCGGGAGCCATAATGAAAAACTGTTTTTT. Translated, this gives CAISESGSHNEKLFF.